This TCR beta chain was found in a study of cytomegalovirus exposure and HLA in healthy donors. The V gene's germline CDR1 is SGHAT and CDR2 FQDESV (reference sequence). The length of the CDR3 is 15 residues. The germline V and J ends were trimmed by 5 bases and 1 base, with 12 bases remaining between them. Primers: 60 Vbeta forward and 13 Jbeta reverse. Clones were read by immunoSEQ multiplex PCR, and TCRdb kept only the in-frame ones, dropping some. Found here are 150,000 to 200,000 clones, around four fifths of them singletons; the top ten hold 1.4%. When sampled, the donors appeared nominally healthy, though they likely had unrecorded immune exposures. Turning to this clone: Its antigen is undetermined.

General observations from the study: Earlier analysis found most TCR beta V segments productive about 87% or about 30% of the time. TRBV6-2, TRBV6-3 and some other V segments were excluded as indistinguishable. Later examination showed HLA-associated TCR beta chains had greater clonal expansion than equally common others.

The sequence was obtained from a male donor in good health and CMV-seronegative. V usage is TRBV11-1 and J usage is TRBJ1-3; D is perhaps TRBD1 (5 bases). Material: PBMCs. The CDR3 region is CASSTDRLSGNTIYF. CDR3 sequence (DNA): TGTGCCAGCAGCACCGACAGACTGTCTGGAAACACCATATATTTT.